This TCR beta chain was sequenced in a study of blood T cell repertoires in COVID-19. Study information: Sites across the United States, Italy and Spain contributed samples from acute and convalescent COVID-19.

Germline CDR1 is LNHDA and CDR2 is SQIVND (reference sequence). CDR3 size: 16 residues. The trim removed 4 bases at V and 6 bases at J, leaving 12 bases unmatched. Some clones are missing from TCRdb's copy, which holds only in-frame ones; the method was immunoSEQ multiplex PCR. The sample carries 250,000 to 350,000 clones, 86% recorded once. The receptor's source is a woman aged 70-85 years with COVID-19, enrolled during active disease. The gene calls are TRBV19 and TRBJ2-7; TRBD1 agrees at 10 bases. The sequenced sample was peripheral blood. CDR3: CASSTRDRGPLSEQYF. CDR3 in DNA: TGTGCCAGTAGTACAAGGGACAGGGGCCCCCTGTCCGAGCAGTACTTC. Variable domain in full (rest from reference TRBV19 and TRBJ2-7): DGGITQSPKYLFRKEGQNVTLSCEQNLNHDAMYWYRQDPGQGLRLIYYSQIVNDFQKGDIAEGYSVSREKKESFPLTVTSAQKNPTAFYLCASSTRDRGPLSEQYFGPGTRLTVT.